Reported below is one TCR beta chain. Produced via immunoSEQ multiplex PCR; TCRdb's table is partial and in-frame only. The top ten hold 4% to 4.5% of the sample, which has about 160,000 clones, roughly 90% seen once. These data originate in a study of T cell responses to AZD1222 COVID-19 vaccine. The CDR3 extends over 13 amino acids. The germline V and J ends were trimmed by 9 bases and 1 base, with 12 bases remaining between them. Germline CDR1 ENHRY, CDR2 SYGVKD. Source: peripheral blood, taken 28 days after the second AZD1222 dose. The chain carries TRBV10-3 and TRBJ1-1; D might be TRBD1 (5 bases). This TCR was sampled from an adult who received the AZD1222 COVID-19 vaccine. The CDR3 region has the DNA TGTGCCATGAGGGGACCGACGAACACTGAAGCTTTCTTT. Translated: CAMRGPTNTEAFF.